Each of the 19 T cell receptor beta chains below was sequenced from the same sample in a study of T cell changes during pregnancy in multiple sclerosis. Repertoires were generated with immunoSEQ multiplex PCR, while TCRdb's copy carries only in-frame clones and drops some. Among around 130,000 clones listed, approximately 94% were seen once. The sequenced sample was peripheral blood, obtained before pregnancy. Receptor source: a female donor with multiple sclerosis, enrolled in a pregnancy study.

The rearrangement joins TRBV5-1 to TRBJ1-4; the match to TRBD1 covers 10 bases. Germline lookup yields CDR1 SGHRS and CDR2 YFSETQ. The CDR3 loop spans 15 amino acids. V shed 6 bases, J shed 7 bases, and the junction held 9 bases outside the gene matches. CDR3 loop: CASKTRQGAGEKLFF. The DNA for the CDR3 is TGCGCCAGCAAGACTCGACAGGGGGCGGGTGAAAAACTGTTTTTT.

The chain couples TRBV15 to TRBJ2-7, with a weak D call TRBD1 (6 bases). The germline gives CDR1 LNHNV, CDR2 YYDKDF (reference sequence). This CDR3 region has 15 residues. Trimming took off 3 bases at V and 6 bases at J, with 18 bases between the two ends. The CDR3 reads CATSRDPDSSAEQYF. The DNA for the CDR3 is TGTGCCACCAGCAGGGACCCGGACAGTTCTGCCGAGCAGTACTTC.

The chain links TRBV12-5 to TRBJ2-1, with a weak D call TRBD1 (6 bases). The CDR3 length is 14 residues. Germline CDR1 LGHNT, CDR2 FRNRAP. With 6 bases removed from V and 2 bases from J, the gap between germline ends came to 11 bases. The CDR3 loop is CASGVQGPYNEQFF. CDR3 in DNA: TGTGCTAGTGGGGTACAGGGACCCTACAATGAGCAGTTCTTC.

The chain carries TRBV27 and TRBJ2-7, with 8 positions matching TRBD1. The V and J ends lost 2 bases and 7 bases, in that order; junction bases with no gene match: 4. The CDR3 runs 13 residues. Germline V gene data show CDR1 as MNHEY and CDR2 as SMNVEV (reference sequence). The CDR3 bases are TGTGCCAGCAGTTTAGACACAGGGGGTGAGCAGTACTTC. This gives the protein CASSLDTGGEQYF.

The V call is TRBV27, the J call TRBJ2-1, with 11 nucleotides matching TRBD2. In germline, CDR1 is MNHEY, CDR2 SMNVEV (reference sequence). J was trimmed by 9 bases and V by 6 bases; bases with no gene match: 10. This CDR3 is built from 15 residues. This CDR3 is CASRASGGTGGEQFF. The CDR3 DNA is TGTGCCAGCAGGGCTAGCGGGGGGACTGGTGGTGAGCAGTTCTTC.

The chain has TRBV27 and TRBJ2-7; 9 bases align to TRBD1. The J segment lost 1 base and the V segment lost 4 bases, leaving 5 bases of the junction unmatched. CDR1 and CDR2 (germline): MNHEY, SMNVEV (reference sequence). This CDR3 is 15 amino acids long. Written as DNA, the CDR3 is TGTGCCAGCAGTTCGGGACAGGGTGGATCCTACGAGCAGTACTTC. As protein: CASSSGQGGSYEQYF.

The rearrangement links TRBV7-2 to TRBJ1-4; D is ambiguous. The CDR3 consists of 14 residues. With 2 bases removed from V and 8 bases from J, the gap between germline ends came to 12 bases. Germline assignment: CDR1 SGHTA and CDR2 FQGNSA. The CDR3, as DNA: TGTGCCAGCAGCTTACGAGGGTACAAGGAAAAACTGTTTTTT. Translated, it gives CASSLRGYKEKLFF.

This clone was counted once. Additional DNA sequences in this sample encode the identical CDR3. The rearrangement links TRBV5-1 to TRBJ2-7; unclear D gene. Germline V gene sequence: CDR1 SGHRS, CDR2 YFSETQ. The CDR3 has 13 amino acids. Trimming removed 0 bases at V and 0 bases at J, with 4 bases between. For the CDR3, the DNA is TGCGCCAGCAGCTTGGCCGGCTCCTACGAGCAGTACTTC. This encodes CASSLAGSYEQYF.

This chain joins TRBV19 and TRBJ1-1; TRBD1 might be the D (5 bases). The CDR3 consists of 12 residues. The V gene lost 10 bases and the J gene lost 7 bases, with 16 bases spanning the gap. The germline CDR1 and CDR2 sequences are LNHDA and SQIVND (reference sequence). The CDR3 spells CATRLGVLEAFF. The CDR3 region has the DNA TGTGCCACTCGGCTAGGGGTCCTTGAAGCTTTCTTT.

V usage is TRBV9 and J usage is TRBJ1-1; D might be TRBD1 (5 bases). CDR3 length equals 14 residues. Per the germline V gene, CDR1 is SGDLS and CDR2 is YYNGEE. Deletions cut 4 bases from V and 6 bases from J, with 16 bases between. DNA for the CDR3: TGTGCCAGCAGCCCGGAGGGGCCGATCGCTGAAGCTTTCTTT. It translates to CASSPEGPIAEAFF.

This clone was counted once. The DNA for the CDR3 is TGTGCCAGCAGCTTAGAGTATAACAGTGAAAAACTGTTTTTT. This encodes CASSLEYNSEKLFF. The V call is TRBV7-2, the J call TRBJ1-4; D gene uncertain. From germline, CDR1 is SGHTA and CDR2 FQGNSA. With 1 base removed from V and 7 bases from J, the gap between germline ends came to 10 bases. This CDR3 spans 14 amino acids.

This clone was seen once. The chain uses TRBV2 and TRBJ1-1; 7 nucleotides align to TRBD1. The CDR3 totals 15 residues. Germline-derived CDR1 and CDR2 are SNHLY and FYNNEI. The junction had 7 bases not matched to a gene; V was cut back by 5 bases and J by 1 base. CDR3 DNA sequence: TGTGCCAGCAGTTCACACAGGGGCGCGAACACTGAAGCTTTCTTT. Encoded protein: CASSSHRGANTEAFF. Supplemented by reference TRBV2 and TRBJ1-1, the full variable domain reads EPEVTQTPSHQVTQMGQEVILRCVPISNHLYFYWYRQILGQKVEFLVSFYNNEISEKSEIFDDQFSVERPDGSNFTLKIRSTKLEDSAMYFCASSSHRGANTEAFFGQGTRLTVV.

This chain connects TRBV5-6 to TRBJ2-7, with 10 bases fitting TRBD1. This CDR3 is built from 15 residues. Germline V lookup: CDR1 SGHDT, CDR2 YYEEEE. The V and J ends lost 2 bases and 2 bases, in that order; junction bases with no gene match: 4. The CDR3 nucleotides are TGTGCCAGCAGCTTTACCGGACAGGGGGCCTACGAGCAGTACTTC. Translation gives CASSFTGQGAYEQYF.

The chain has TRBV7-8 and TRBJ2-1, with TRBD2 matching over 16 bases. Germline values: CDR1 SGHVS, CDR2 FQNEAQ. V lost 7 bases and J lost 6; bases outside the gene matches: 15. This CDR3 has 19 amino acids. The CDR3: CASTRDSSGLAGGLNEQFF. In nucleotides, the CDR3 is TGTGCCAGCACCAGGGACTCCTCGGGACTAGCGGGAGGGCTCAATGAGCAGTTCTTC.

The gene calls are TRBV4-2 and TRBJ1-2; 8 bases align to TRBD1. V was pared by 1 base and J by 0 bases, with 10 bases of the junction left unmatched. Germline V CDR1 and CDR2: LGHNA, YNFKEQ. The CDR3 consists of 18 residues. This chain's CDR3 is CASSQVWGQGAANYGYTF. Here the CDR3 DNA reads TGTGCCAGCAGCCAAGTTTGGGGCCAGGGGGCTGCTAACTATGGCTACACCTTC.

This clone has only one observation. The CDR3 loop reads CASSSSGDTEAFF. The CDR3 DNA reads TGTGCCAGCAGTTCCTCAGGGGACACTGAAGCTTTCTTT. This rearrangement joins TRBV6-5 to TRBJ1-1; tentatively, D is TRBD1 (6 bases). V lost 4 bases, J lost 3 bases, and 9 bases lay in between. This CDR3 comprises 13 residues. CDR1 and CDR2 from the germline V gene are MNHEY and SVGAGI.

The CDR3 protein is CASSSLRGTEAFF. The CDR3 DNA sequence: TGTGCCAGCAGCTCCTTAAGGGGCACTGAAGCTTTCTTT. The gene calls are TRBV7-6 and TRBJ1-1, with D possibly matching TRBD1 (5 bases). Germline CDR1 is SGHVS and CDR2 is FNYEAQ. The CDR3 loop spans 13 amino acids. Deletions cut 4 bases from V and 4 bases from J, with 10 bases between.

V gene TRBV6-1 combines with J gene TRBJ1-5; D ambiguous. The length of the CDR3 is 13 residues. The germline V gene has CDR1 MNHNS and CDR2 SASEGT. V lost 4 bases, J lost 7 bases, and 11 bases lay in between. CDR3 loop: CASSAGGGQPQHF. CDR3 DNA: TGTGCCAGCAGTGCGGGTGGAGGCCAGCCCCAGCATTTT.

The chain links TRBV11-2 to TRBJ1-5, with 8 bases identical to TRBD1. Losses at the gene ends were 8 bases for V and 4 bases for J; bases not matched to a gene: 10. The CDR3 covers 15 residues. CDR1 and CDR2 (germline): SGHAT, FQNNGV. The CDR3 DNA reads as TGTGCCAGCGGGTTAGGGACAGGAGAAAATCAGCCCCAGCATTTT. It codes for CASGLGTGENQPQHF.